This T cell receptor (beta chain) was sequenced during a study of blood T cell repertoires in COVID-19. For the study at large: Some COVID-19 samples were acute and others convalescent; all came from the United States, Italy and Spain. Sample material is recorded as cDNA or gDNA derived from T cells, B-cell-depleted T cells, or PBMCs.

The CDR3 runs 16 residues. Trimming took off 1 base at V and 4 bases at J, with 15 bases between the two ends. CDR1 and CDR2 from the germline V gene are KGHDR and SFDVKD. Per the original data handling: Amplified reference gene primers provided the basis for estimating nucleated cell counts. Measured with immunoSEQ multiplex PCR; TCRdb has only the in-frame clones, and not every one. For V, J and clone size, that table is used; D and trimming come from the DNA. The sample consists of around 250,000 clones, roughly 84% of them appearing once. The sequencing sample was made of peripheral blood. This receptor was obtained from a woman in her thirties or forties who had recovered from COVID-19. The chain combines TRBV24-1 with TRBJ2-5, with a tentative D call TRBD2 (5 bases). The CDR3 DNA sequence: TGTGCCACCAGTGATTTCTCCCCAGCGGCCGGAGAGACCCAGTACTTC. This encodes CATSDFSPAAGETQYF.